This T cell receptor beta chain is drawn from a study of shared clonotypes between healthy human individuals. Per the original methods: ImmunoSEQ junction-only sequences lacked quality scores, so their filtering differed. Sequencing was performed with immunoSEQ multiplex PCR; in TCRdb, only in-frame clones are kept and a portion is missing. The V and J calls and clone size come from that table; D and trimming were worked out from the DNA. The data contain approximately 620,000 clones, more than 95% of them singletons. The germline CDR1 and CDR2 sequences are ENHRY and SYGVKD. The CDR3 runs 20 residues. The V and J ends lost 0 bases and 0 bases respectively, with 21 bases between them.

The chain recombines TRBV10-3 with TRBJ1-5; perhaps TRBD1 as D (5 bases). The clonotype was recovered from a woman under 40 in good health. The sample taken for sequencing was naive CD4+ T cells sorted from blood. Subset defined: CD45RA+ positively selected. The CDR3 region has the DNA TGTGCCATCAGTGAGTCGGTGGGAAGGCCGGGGGGTTATAGCAATCAGCCCCAGCATTTT. This encodes CAISESVGRPGGYSNQPQHF.